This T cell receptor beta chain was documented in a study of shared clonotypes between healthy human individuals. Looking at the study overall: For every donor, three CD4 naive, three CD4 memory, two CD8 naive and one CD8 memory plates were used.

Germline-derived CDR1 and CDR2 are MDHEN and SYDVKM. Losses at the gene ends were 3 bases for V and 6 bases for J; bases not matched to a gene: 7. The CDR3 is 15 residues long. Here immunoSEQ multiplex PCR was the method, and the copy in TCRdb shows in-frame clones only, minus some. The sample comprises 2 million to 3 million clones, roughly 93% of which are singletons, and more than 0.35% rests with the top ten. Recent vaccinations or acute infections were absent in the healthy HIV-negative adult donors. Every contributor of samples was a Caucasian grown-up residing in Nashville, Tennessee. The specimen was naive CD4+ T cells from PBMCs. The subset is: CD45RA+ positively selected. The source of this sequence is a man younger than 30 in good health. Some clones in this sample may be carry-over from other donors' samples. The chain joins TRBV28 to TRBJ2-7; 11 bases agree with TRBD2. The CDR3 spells CASSFAALAGGEQYF. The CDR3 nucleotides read TGTGCCAGCAGTTTCGCGGCTCTAGCGGGAGGCGAGCAGTACTTC.